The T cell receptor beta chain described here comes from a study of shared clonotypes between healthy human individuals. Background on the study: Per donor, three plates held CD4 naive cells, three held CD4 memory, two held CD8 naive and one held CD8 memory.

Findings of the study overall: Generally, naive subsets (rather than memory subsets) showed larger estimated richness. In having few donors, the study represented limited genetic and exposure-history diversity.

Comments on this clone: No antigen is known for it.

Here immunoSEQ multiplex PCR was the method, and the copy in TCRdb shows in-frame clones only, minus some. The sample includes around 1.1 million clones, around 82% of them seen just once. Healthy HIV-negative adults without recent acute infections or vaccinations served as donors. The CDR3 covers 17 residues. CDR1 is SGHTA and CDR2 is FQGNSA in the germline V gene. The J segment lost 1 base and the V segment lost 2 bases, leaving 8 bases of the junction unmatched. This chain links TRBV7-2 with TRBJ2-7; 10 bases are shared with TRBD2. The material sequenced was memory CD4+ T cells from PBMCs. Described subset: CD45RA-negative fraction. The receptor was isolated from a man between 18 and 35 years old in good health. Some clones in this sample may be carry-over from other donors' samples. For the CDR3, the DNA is TGTGCCAGCAGCTTAACCACTAGCGGGGCAATTTCCTACGAGCAGTACTTC. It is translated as CASSLTTSGAISYEQYF.